This T cell receptor (beta chain) was observed in a study of blood T cell repertoires in COVID-19 (dated by TCRdb to about 2020). For context, the study as a whole: Samples covering the acute and convalescent phases of COVID-19 were provided by collaborators in the United States, Italy and Spain. The material from the prospective study consisted of cDNA or gDNA derived from T cells, B-cell-depleted T cells, or PBMCs. Subjects who had been exposed to COVID-19, were actively infected with it, or had recovered from it provided the deeply sampled blood TCRbeta repertoires that made up the dataset. The repertoires were released in a freely available public database intended as a resource for research on the immune response to SARS-CoV-2. Samples were obtained from the ongoing ImmuneRACE study (first 160 participants) and from 1,254 subjects provided by 6 global collaborators. Nearly every sample came with metadata listing a de-identified subject ID, COVID-19 status, age in years and sex. Where available, HLA class I and class II types were taken from metadata supplied by the sample provider and were not determined by assay-based typing. What the study reported, not specific to this receptor: The quantity of clinical and demographic metadata differed by source and by participant and was supplied without curation.

TCRbeta CDR3 regions were amplified from genomic DNA using the immunoSEQ Assay, a bias-controlled multiplex PCR. The authors' pipeline ran thus. Within the assay, amplification of reference gene primers was used to estimate how many nucleated cells each sample contained. To quantify the absolute abundance of each unique TCRbeta CDR3 rearrangement, sequence reads were collapsed and filtered. For each sample, productive Simpson clonality was calculated by taking the square root of Simpson's diversity index across productive rearrangements. The immuneACCESS repertoire file appears here via TCRdb, limited to in-frame rearrangements. These files lack a portion of the clones; in checked studies, under half of the deficit traces to unresolved V genes, and the cause of the others is not known. V and J calls and clone size come straight from that table; D and trimming were deduced from the DNA. In this sample the table shows around 250,000 clones, 86% of which occur a single time. 3% of the sample goes to the ten largest clones.

For this clone: Its cognate antigen has yet to be identified. Base-call qualities are not available, and no considerably larger clone is one nucleotide away.

Taken from cysteine to phenylalanine, the CDR3 has 16 residues. The only DNA kept is the CDR3, 48 bases in frame from the first base. CDR1 SGDLS and CDR2 YYNGEE are derived from the germline V gene. Germline trimming amounts to 0 bases on V and 3 bases on J, with 8 as the count of junction bases outside the gene matches. Collaborating institutions collected whole blood in K2EDTA tubes following their own protocols. For TCRbeta analysis, collaborators shipped samples in one of three forms: frozen whole blood, isolated PBMCs, or DNA extracted from either of those sample types. Sequenced material: peripheral blood. The origin of this receptor is a woman under 40 with active or convalescent COVID-19. This sequence uses TRBV9 and TRBJ2-7, with TRBD2 matching 8 junction bases. The nucleotide sequence reads as follows: TGTGCCAGCAGCGTAGAGAGTAGCGGGGCAAACTACGAGCAGTACTTC. Its coded protein is CASSVESSGANYEQYF.